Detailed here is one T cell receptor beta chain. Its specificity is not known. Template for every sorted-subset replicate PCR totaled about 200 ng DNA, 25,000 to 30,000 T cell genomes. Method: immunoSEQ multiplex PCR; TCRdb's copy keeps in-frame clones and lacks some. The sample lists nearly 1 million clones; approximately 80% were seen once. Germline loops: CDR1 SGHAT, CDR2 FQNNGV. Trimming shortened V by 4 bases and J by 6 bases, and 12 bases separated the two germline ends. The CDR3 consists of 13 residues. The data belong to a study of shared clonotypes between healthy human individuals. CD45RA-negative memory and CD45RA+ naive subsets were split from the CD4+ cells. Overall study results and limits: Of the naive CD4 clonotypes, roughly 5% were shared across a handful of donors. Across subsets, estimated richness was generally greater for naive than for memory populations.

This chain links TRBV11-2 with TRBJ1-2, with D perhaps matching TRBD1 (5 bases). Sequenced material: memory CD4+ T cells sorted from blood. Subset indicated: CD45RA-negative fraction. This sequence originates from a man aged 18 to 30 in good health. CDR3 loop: CASSSRGVDGYTF. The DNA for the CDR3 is TGTGCCAGCAGCTCTAGGGGAGTAGATGGCTACACCTTC.